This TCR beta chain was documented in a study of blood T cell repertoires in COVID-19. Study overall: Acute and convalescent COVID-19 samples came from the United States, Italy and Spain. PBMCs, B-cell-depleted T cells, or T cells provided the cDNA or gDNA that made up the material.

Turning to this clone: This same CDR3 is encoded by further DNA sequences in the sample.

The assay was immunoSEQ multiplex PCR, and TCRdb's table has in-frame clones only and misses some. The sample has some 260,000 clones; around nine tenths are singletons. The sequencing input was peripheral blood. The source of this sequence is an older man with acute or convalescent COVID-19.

The DNA for the CDR3 is TGTGCCAGTAGTGCAGGGCGGAACACTGAAGCTTTCTTT. Translating it yields CASSAGRNTEAFF. J is TRBJ1-1 and V is TRBV19, with D possibly matching TRBD1 (5 bases). The length of the CDR3 is 13 residues. V lost 5 bases, J lost 1 base, and 8 bases lay in between. Germline V gives CDR1 LNHDA, CDR2 SQIVND (reference sequence).